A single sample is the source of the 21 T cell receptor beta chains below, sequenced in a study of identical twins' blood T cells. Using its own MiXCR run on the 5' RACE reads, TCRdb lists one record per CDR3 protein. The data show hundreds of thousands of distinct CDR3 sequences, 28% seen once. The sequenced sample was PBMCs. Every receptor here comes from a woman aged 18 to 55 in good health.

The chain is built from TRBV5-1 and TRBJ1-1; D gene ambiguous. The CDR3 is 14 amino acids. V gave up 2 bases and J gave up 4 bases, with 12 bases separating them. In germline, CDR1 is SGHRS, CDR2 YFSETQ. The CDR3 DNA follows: TGCGCCAGCAGCTTAATTGGGGATGGCACTGAAGCTTTCTTT. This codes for CASSLIGDGTEAFF.

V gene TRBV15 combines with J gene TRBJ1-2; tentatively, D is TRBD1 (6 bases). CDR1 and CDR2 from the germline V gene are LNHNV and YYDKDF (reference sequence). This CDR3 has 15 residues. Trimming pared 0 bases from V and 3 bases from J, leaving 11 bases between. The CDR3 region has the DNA TGTGCCACCAGCAGAGATGACAGGAGACACTATGGCTACACCTTC. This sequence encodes CATSRDDRRHYGYTF.

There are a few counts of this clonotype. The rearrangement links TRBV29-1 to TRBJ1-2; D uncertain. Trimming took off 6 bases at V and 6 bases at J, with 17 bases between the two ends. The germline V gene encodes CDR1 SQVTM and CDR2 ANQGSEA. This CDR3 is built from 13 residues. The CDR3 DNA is TGCAGCGTCCGCCCTCGGGCGCTCCATGGCTACACCTTC. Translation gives CSVRPRALHGYTF.

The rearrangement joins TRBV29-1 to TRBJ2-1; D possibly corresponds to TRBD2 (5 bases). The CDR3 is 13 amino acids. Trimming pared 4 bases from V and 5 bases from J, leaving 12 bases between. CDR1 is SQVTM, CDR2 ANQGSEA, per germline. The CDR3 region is CSVVPSWDNEQFF. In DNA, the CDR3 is TGCAGCGTTGTCCCTAGCTGGGACAATGAGCAGTTCTTC.

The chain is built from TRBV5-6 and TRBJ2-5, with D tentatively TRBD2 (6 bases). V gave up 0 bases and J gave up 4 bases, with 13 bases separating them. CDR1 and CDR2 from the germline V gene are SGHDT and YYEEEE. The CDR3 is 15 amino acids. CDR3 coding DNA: TGTGCCAGCAGCTTGGTGGAGGGTGGCGGAGAGACCCAGTACTTC. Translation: CASSLVEGGGETQYF.

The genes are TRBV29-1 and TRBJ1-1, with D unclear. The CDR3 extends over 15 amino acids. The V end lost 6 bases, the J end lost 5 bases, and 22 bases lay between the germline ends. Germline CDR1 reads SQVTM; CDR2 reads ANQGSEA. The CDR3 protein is CSVPGFPGGRTEAFF. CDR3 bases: TGCAGCGTGCCGGGTTTTCCAGGAGGTCGGACTGAAGCTTTCTTT.

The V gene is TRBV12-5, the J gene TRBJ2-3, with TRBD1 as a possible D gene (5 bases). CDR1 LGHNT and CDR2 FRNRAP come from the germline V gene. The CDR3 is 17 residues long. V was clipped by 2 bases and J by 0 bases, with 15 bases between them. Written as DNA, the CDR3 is TGTGCTAGTGGTTTGCAGTACAGGCTTACTAGCACAGATACGCAGTATTTT. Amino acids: CASGLQYRLTSTDTQYF.

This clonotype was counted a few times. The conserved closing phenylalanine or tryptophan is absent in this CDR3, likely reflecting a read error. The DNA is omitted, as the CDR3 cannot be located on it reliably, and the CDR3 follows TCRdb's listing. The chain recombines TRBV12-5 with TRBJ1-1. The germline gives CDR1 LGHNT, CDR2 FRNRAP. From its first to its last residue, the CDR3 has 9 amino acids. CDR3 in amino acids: CASDGGKFL.

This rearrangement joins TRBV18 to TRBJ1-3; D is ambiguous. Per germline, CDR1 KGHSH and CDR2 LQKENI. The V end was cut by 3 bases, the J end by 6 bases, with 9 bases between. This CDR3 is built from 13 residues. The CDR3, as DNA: TGTGCCAGCTCACCTAGCCGGGAAAACACCATATATTTT. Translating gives CASSPSRENTIYF.

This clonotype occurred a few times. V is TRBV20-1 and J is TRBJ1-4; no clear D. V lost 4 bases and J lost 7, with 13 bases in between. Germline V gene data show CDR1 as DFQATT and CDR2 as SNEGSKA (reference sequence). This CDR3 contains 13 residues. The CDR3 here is CSAIPGMAEKLFF. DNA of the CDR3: TGCAGTGCTATTCCCGGAATGGCTGAAAAACTGTTTTTT.

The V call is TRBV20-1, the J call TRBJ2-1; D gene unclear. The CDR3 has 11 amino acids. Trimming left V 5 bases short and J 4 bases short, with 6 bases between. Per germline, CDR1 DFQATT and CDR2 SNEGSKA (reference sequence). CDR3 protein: CSAQRYNEQFF. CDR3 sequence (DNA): TGCAGTGCTCAAAGATACAATGAGCAGTTCTTC.

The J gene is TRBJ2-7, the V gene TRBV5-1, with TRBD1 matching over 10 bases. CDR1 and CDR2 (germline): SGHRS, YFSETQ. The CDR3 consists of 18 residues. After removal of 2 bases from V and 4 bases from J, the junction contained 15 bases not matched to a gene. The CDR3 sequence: CASSFAGTGDFIAYEQYF. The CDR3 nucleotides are TGCGCCAGCAGCTTCGCCGGGACAGGGGATTTCATCGCGTACGAGCAGTACTTC.

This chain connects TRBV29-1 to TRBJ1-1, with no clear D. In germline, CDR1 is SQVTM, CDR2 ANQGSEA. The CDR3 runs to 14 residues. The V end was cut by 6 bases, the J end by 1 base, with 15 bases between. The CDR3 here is CSVGWQQPNTEAFF. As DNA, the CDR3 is TGCAGCGTGGGATGGCAACAGCCGAACACTGAAGCTTTCTTT.

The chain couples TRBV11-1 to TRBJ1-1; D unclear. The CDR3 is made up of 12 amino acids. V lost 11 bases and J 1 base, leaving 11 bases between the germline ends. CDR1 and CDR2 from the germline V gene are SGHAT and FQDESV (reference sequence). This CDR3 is CAAGRQNTEAFF. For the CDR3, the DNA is TGTGCCGCCGGGAGGCAGAACACTGAAGCTTTCTTT.

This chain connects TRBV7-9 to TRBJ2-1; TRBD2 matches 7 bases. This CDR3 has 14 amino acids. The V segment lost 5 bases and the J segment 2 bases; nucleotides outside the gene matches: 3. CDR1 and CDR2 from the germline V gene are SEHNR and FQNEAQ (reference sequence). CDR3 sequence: CASSRGGTYNEQFF. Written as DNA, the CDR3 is TGTGCCAGCAGCCGCGGGGGTACCTACAATGAGCAGTTCTTC.

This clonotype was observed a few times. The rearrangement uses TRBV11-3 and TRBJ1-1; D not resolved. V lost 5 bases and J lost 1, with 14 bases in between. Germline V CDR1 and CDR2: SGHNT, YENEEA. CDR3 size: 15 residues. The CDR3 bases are TGTGCCAGCAGCACATCTCGAAGGAAGAACACTGAAGCTTTCTTT. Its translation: CASSTSRRKNTEAFF.

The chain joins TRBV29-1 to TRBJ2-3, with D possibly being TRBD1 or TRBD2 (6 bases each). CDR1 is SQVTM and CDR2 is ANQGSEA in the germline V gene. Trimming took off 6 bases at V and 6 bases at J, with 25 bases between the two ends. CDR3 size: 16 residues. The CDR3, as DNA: TGCAGCGTCGACCTCCGCCACAGGGACTCGCTCGATACGCAGTATTTT. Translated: CSVDLRHRDSLDTQYF.

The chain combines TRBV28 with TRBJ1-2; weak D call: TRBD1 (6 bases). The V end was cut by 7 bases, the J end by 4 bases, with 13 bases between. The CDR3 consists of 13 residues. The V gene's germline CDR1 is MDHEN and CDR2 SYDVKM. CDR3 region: CASTLQGGYGYTF. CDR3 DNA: TGTGCCAGCACCCTACAGGGAGGCTATGGCTACACCTTC.

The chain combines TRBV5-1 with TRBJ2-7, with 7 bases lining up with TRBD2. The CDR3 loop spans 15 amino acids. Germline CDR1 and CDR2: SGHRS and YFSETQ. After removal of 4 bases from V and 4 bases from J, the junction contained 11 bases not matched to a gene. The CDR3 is CASSATGTTPYEQYF. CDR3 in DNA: TGCGCCAGCAGCGCTACCGGGACTACACCTTACGAGCAGTACTTC.

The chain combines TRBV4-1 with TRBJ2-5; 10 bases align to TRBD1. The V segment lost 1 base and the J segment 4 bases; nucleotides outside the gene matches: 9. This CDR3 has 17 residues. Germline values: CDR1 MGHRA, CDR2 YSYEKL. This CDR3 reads CASSQGYDRGRGETQYF. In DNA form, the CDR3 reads TGCGCCAGCAGCCAAGGGTATGACAGGGGGCGCGGAGAGACCCAGTACTTC.

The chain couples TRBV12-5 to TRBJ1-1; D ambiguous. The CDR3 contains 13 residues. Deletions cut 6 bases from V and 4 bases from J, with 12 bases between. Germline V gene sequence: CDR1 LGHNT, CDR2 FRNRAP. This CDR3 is CASGLRTGTEAFF. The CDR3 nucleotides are TGTGCTAGTGGCCTTCGGACGGGCACTGAAGCTTTCTTT.